The text below deals with one T cell receptor (beta chain). Its antigen is undetermined. Method: immunoSEQ multiplex PCR; TCRdb's copy keeps in-frame clones and lacks some. This sample yields 100,000 or so clones, of which about 89% are seen a single time; about 6.4% belongs to the top ten. The data were taken from a study of PD-1 blockade in classical Hodgkin lymphoma. The CDR3 loop spans 15 amino acids. Looked up from germline, CDR1 is SGHRS and CDR2 is YFSETQ. V was clipped by 2 bases and J by 0 bases, with 11 bases between them. Study observations and caveats: TCR diversity at baseline was reported to be reduced in newly diagnosed patients relative to healthy donors.

Every single patient, without exception, relapsed after autologous stem cell transplantation, and brentuximab vedotin exposure varied. Classification of best responses gave complete response, partial response or progressive disease. This chain connects TRBV5-1 to TRBJ1-2, with TRBD1 as a possible D gene (5 bases). The sequence derives from a human donor with classical Hodgkin lymphoma. Sequences were derived from peripheral blood mononuclear cells (PBMCs), sampled before the second cycle of nivolumab. CDR3: CASSFDSQPNYGYTF. The CDR3 DNA reads TGCGCCAGCAGCTTCGACAGCCAGCCTAACTATGGCTACACCTTC.